The entry below describes one T cell receptor (beta chain). Its antigen has not been determined. Base-call qualities are not available, and no considerably larger clone is one nucleotide away. This entry belongs to a study of blood T cell repertoires in COVID-19 (dated by TCRdb to the early 2020s). Study-wide context: Samples from collaborators originated in the United States, Italy and Spain and spanned both the acute and convalescent phases of COVID-19. The prospective study material was composed of cDNA or gDNA derived from T cells, B-cell-depleted T cells, or PBMCs. Subjects who had been exposed to COVID-19, were actively infected with it, or had recovered from it provided the deeply sampled blood TCRbeta repertoires that made up the dataset. The repertoires were released in a freely available public database intended as a resource for research on the immune response to SARS-CoV-2. The samples were drawn from two sources: the first 160 participants of the ongoing ImmuneRACE study, and 1,254 subjects contributed by 6 global collaborators. The sample metadata nearly always contained a de-identified subject ID, COVID-19 status, age in years and sex. Where HLA class I and class II types were available, the types were taken from metadata supplied by the sample provider, not from assay-based typing.

The full study reports these points: The amount of clinical and demographic metadata varied by source and participant and was provided uncurated.

The immunoSEQ Assay, a bias-controlled multiplex PCR, was used to amplify TCRbeta CDR3 regions from genomic DNA. The original methods were these. Nucleated cell counts per sample were estimated from amplification of reference gene primers within the assay. To quantify the absolute abundance of each unique TCRbeta CDR3 rearrangement, sequence reads were collapsed and filtered. For each sample, productive Simpson clonality was calculated as the square root of Simpson's diversity index over productive rearrangements. Entries here come from immuneACCESS through TCRdb and include only in-frame sequences with V and J called. Some clones fail to appear in such tables; in the studies checked, an unresolved V gene covers under half of the shortfall, and the cause of the remainder is unknown. V, J and clone size are taken as reported in that table, and D and trimming were inferred from the DNA itself. Recorded for this sample are 150,000 to 200,000 clones; 88% of them occurred a single time. The ten largest clones take up around 25% of the sample.

Each collaborating institution followed its own protocols to collect whole blood in K2EDTA tubes. Collaborator samples were shipped for TCRbeta analysis as frozen whole blood, isolated PBMCs, or DNA extracted from either sample type. This receptor was identified in a man in his fifties or sixties with acute or convalescent COVID-19. The sequenced material came from peripheral blood.

This receptor carries the CDR3 CAISDPEDEFVYGYTF. The DNA sequence follows: TGTGCCATCAGTGACCCTGAGGATGAGTTTGTCTATGGCTACACCTTC. The sequence is built from TRBV10-3 and TRBJ1-2; confidence is insufficient to name the D gene. The junction shows trimming of 3 bases on V and 4 bases on J, plus 18 bases between the germline ends. In the germline V gene, CDR1 corresponds to ENHRY and CDR2 to SYGVKD. The CDR3 goes from the cysteine to the phenylalanine over 16 residues. The entry retains the CDR3 DNA only, 48 bases that are in frame from base 1.